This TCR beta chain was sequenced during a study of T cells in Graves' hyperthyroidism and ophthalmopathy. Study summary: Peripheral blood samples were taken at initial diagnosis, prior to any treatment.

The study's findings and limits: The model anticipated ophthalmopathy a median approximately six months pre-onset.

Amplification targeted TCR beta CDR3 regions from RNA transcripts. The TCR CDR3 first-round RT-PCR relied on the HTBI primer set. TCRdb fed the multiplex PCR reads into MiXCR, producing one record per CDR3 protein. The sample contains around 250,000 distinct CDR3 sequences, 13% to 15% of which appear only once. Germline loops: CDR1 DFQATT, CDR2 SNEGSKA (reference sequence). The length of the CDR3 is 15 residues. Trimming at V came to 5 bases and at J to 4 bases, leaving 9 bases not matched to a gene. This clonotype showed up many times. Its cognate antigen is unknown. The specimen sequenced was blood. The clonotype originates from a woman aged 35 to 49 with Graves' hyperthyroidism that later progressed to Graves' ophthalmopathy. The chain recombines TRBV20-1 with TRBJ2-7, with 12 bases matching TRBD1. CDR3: CSAAWGTGGVYEQYF. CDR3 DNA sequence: TGCAGTGCTGCTTGGGGGACAGGGGGCGTTTACGAGCAGTACTTC.